The 13 T cell receptor beta chains presented below share a single source sample, sequenced in a study of vaccination and CD4 T cells after COVID-19. No antigen has been assigned to these receptors. An Oncomine TCR Beta short-read assay was used to sequence the DNA from cultured CD4+ T cells. TCRdb reprocessed the PCR reads via MiXCR and lists one record per CDR3 protein. The sample yields several thousand distinct CDR3 sequences, about a fifth seen once. Treatment of the sample: approximately nine-day PBMC culture with coronavirus spike peptide pools or control peptides (ViraFEST assay). The sample here was CD4+ T cells from blood, cultured in vitro, taken after SARS-CoV-2 vaccination. Receptors originate from a human donor who had recovered from COVID-19.

This clonotype appeared many times. This chain connects TRBV6-1 to TRBJ2-7, with TRBD2 as a possible D gene (6 bases). Germline CDR1 and CDR2: MNHNS and SASEGT. The CDR3 spans 13 residues. Between the trimmed V and J ends, which lost 9 bases and 2 bases, there was a span of 14 bases. The CDR3 DNA is TGTGCCAGTGAGACACCGGGAGCCTACGAGCAGTACTTC. This encodes CASETPGAYEQYF.

The gene calls are TRBV10-3 and TRBJ1-1; 9 nucleotides match TRBD1. Germline V gives CDR1 ENHRY, CDR2 SYGVKD. This CDR3 is 14 amino acids long. V shed 6 bases and J 4 bases; nucleotides not matched to a gene: 6. CDR3 sequence reads: CAIRNRGQSTEAFF. The CDR3 region has the DNA TGTGCCATCAGAAACAGGGGGCAGAGCACTGAAGCTTTCTTT.

This chain connects TRBV18 to TRBJ1-6, with D unclear. Germline-derived CDR1 and CDR2 are KGHSH and LQKENI. Trimming shortened V by 2 bases and J by 8 bases, and 13 bases separated the two germline ends. The CDR3 runs 15 residues. The CDR3 spells CASSPIGSWDSPLHF. DNA of the CDR3: TGTGCCAGCTCACCAATAGGGTCTTGGGATTCACCCCTCCACTTT.

By share of the sample, this clonotype is medium-sized. The chain has TRBV7-2 and TRBJ1-6; D may be TRBD1 (5 bases). The germline V and J ends were trimmed by 4 bases and 6 bases, with 10 bases remaining between them. Germline V gene sequence: CDR1 SGHTA, CDR2 FQGNSA. The CDR3 covers 14 residues. CDR3 amino acids: CASSWRQPNSPLHF. CDR3 coding DNA: TGTGCCAGCAGCTGGAGACAGCCTAATTCACCCCTCCACTTT.

This clonotype showed up just a few times. J is TRBJ2-7 and V is TRBV12-3 or TRBV12-4; D possibly corresponds to TRBD1 (6 bases). Trimming took off 9 bases at V and 0 bases at J, with 12 bases between the two ends. The CDR3 length is 13 residues. CDR3 region: CASTRGPSYEQYF. The CDR3 DNA follows: TGTGCCAGTACCAGGGGCCCCTCCTACGAGCAGTACTTC.

This clonotype was counted a few times. The chain joins TRBV4-1 to TRBJ2-7, with 9 bases lining up with TRBD1. The CDR3 spans 16 residues. After removal of 3 bases from V and 2 bases from J, the junction contained 8 bases not matched to a gene. Germline V gene sequence: CDR1 MGHRA, CDR2 YSYEKL. The CDR3 spells CASSHAGTGTTYEQYF. CDR3 coding DNA: TGCGCCAGCAGCCATGCCGGGACAGGGACCACCTACGAGCAGTACTTC.

As regards this clonotype: The junction does not match germline at one end; this may be a read error. This chain joins TRBV12-3 or TRBV12-4 and TRBJ1-1, with 12 bases aligning to TRBD1. The CDR3 runs 12 residues. CDR3 protein: CASSGGDRGRLF. As DNA, the CDR3 is TGTGCCAGCAGTGGGGGGGACAGGGGGCGACTCTTT.

By share, this clonotype counts as medium-sized. V usage is TRBV20-1 and J usage is TRBJ1-1, with 10 bases that match TRBD1. The CDR3 spans 14 residues. Germline V gives CDR1 DFQATT, CDR2 SNEGSKA (reference sequence). The V and J ends lost 3 bases and 4 bases, in that order; junction bases with no gene match: 5. The CDR3, as DNA: TGCAGTGCTAGGGTCGGACAGGGGGGCACTGAAGCTTTCTTT. Its protein is CSARVGQGGTEAFF.

This clonotype is medium-sized. The rearrangement uses TRBV2 and TRBJ1-2; TRBD1 matches at 9 bases. This CDR3 has 16 amino acids. Germline CDR1 SNHLY, CDR2 FYNNEI. The J segment lost 5 bases and the V segment lost 3 bases, leaving 10 bases of the junction unmatched. CDR3 loop: CASSDRTGAIGYGYTF. Here the CDR3 DNA reads TGTGCCAGCAGTGATCGGACAGGGGCAATAGGGTATGGCTACACCTTC.

The chain combines TRBV12-3 or TRBV12-4 with TRBJ2-7, with a possible D match to TRBD1 (5 bases). The CDR3 spans 15 residues. V lost 0 bases and J 0 bases, leaving 9 bases between the germline ends. For the CDR3, the DNA is TGTGCCAGCAGTTTAGCGGGGCCCAGCTCCTACGAGCAGTACTTC. Amino acid sequence: CASSLAGPSSYEQYF.

This clonotype rates as medium-sized. V is TRBV20-1 and J is TRBJ1-2; 7 positions match TRBD1. The CDR3 covers 12 residues. From germline, CDR1 is DFQATT and CDR2 SNEGSKA (reference sequence). J was trimmed by 4 bases and V by 6 bases; bases with no gene match: 5. CDR3 in DNA: TGCAGTGCGGCGGGACAGATCTATGGCTACACCTTC. It codes for CSAAGQIYGYTF.

This clonotype counts as medium-sized. The J gene is TRBJ2-7, the V gene TRBV7-8, with 10 positions matching TRBD2. The CDR3 has 14 amino acids. CDR1 SGHVS and CDR2 FQNEAQ come from the germline V gene. J was trimmed by 6 bases and V by 3 bases; bases with no gene match: 5. The CDR3 coding sequence is TGTGCCAGCAGCTTGGGACTAGCGCGGGGCGAGCAGTACTTC. As protein: CASSLGLARGEQYF.

The V and J genes are TRBV5-5 and TRBJ2-5, with a weak D call TRBD2 (6 bases). Trimming removed 1 base at V and 3 bases at J, with 7 bases between. CDR3 length: 13 residues. Per germline, CDR1 SGHKS and CDR2 YYEKEE (reference sequence). The CDR3 loop reads CASSLPGEETQYF. CDR3 in DNA: TGTGCCAGCAGCTTGCCGGGAGAAGAGACCCAGTACTTC.